This T cell receptor (beta chain) was identified in a study of blood T cell repertoires in COVID-19. CDR1 is LGHDT, CDR2 YNNKEL, per germline (reference sequence). The CDR3 is 15 amino acids. J was trimmed by 5 bases and V by 4 bases; bases with no gene match: 7. Sequencing used immunoSEQ multiplex PCR; TCRdb keeps in-frame clones, though not all of them. The sample holds approximately 340,000 clones, 83% seen once. This clone was seen at least ten times. The TCR comes from a young man with active or convalescent COVID-19. The V gene is TRBV3-1 (or the pseudogene TRBV3-2), the J gene TRBJ2-2; 7 positions agree with TRBD2. The sequenced sample was peripheral blood. The CDR3 sequence: CASSPLGGRTGELFF. The CDR3 DNA reads TGTGCCAGCAGCCCCCTCGGGGGGAGGACCGGGGAGCTGTTTTTT.